Shown below are 25 T cell receptor beta chains from a single sample sequenced in a study of blood T cell repertoires in COVID-19. Sequencing used immunoSEQ multiplex PCR; TCRdb keeps in-frame clones, though not all of them. Of about 400,000 clones listed, 80% to 90% are singletons. Material: peripheral blood. The origin of the receptors is a man aged 40-49 years with acute or convalescent COVID-19.

The chain employs TRBV7-2 and TRBJ2-7; TRBD1 agrees at 7 bases. J gave up 3 bases and V 5 bases, and 7 bases lay outside the gene matches. This CDR3 contains 14 residues. Germline V gene data show CDR1 as SGHTA and CDR2 as FQGNSA. As DNA, the CDR3 is TGTGCCAGCAGCCCCTGGGGACAGCTCTACGAGCAGTACTTC. Protein sequence: CASSPWGQLYEQYF.

The rearrangement uses TRBV4-1 and TRBJ2-7, with 9 bases aligning to TRBD2. The CDR3 runs to 14 residues. The junction had 3 bases not matched to a gene; V was cut back by 2 bases and J by 4 bases. Germline V gene sequence: CDR1 MGHRA, CDR2 YSYEKL. Written as DNA, the CDR3 is TGCGCCAGCAGCCAATGGACTAGCGAGTACGAGCAGTACTTC. It translates to CASSQWTSEYEQYF.

V usage is TRBV5-4 and J usage is TRBJ1-3, with D unresolved. Deletions cut 4 bases from V and 4 bases from J, with 18 bases between. The germline V gene encodes CDR1 SGHNT and CDR2 YYREEE (reference sequence). CDR3 length: 16 residues. The CDR3 region is CASSLGGVFNGNTIYF. The CDR3 region has the DNA TGTGCCAGCAGCCTGGGCGGGGTCTTTAACGGAAACACCATATATTTT.

V gene TRBV20-1 combines with J gene TRBJ1-1, with D unresolved. V was pared by 5 bases and J by 1 base, with 5 bases between. The CDR3 has 11 residues. The germline V gene has CDR1 DFQATT and CDR2 SNEGSKA (reference sequence). CDR3 region: CSALGNTEAFF. CDR3 bases: TGCAGTGCTCTCGGGAACACTGAAGCTTTCTTT.

Of note for this clone: Other DNA sequences of this sample code for an identical CDR3. This rearrangement joins TRBV15 to TRBJ1-4; a weak D match, TRBD1 (5 bases). Trimming cost V 0 bases and J 8 bases, with 13 bases left between them. The CDR3 consists of 15 residues. Germline CDR1 reads LNHNV; CDR2 reads YYDKDF (reference sequence). CDR3 sequence reads: CATSRDRQGGEKLFF. The CDR3 DNA sequence: TGTGCCACCAGCAGAGATAGGCAGGGCGGAGAAAAACTGTTTTTT.

This chain joins TRBV7-2 and TRBJ1-4, with TRBD1 matching over 11 bases. Unmatched junction bases numbered 2, after V lost 6 bases and J lost 5 bases. The CDR3 is made up of 14 amino acids. Germline V CDR1 and CDR2: SGHTA, FQGNSA. The DNA of the CDR3 is TGTGCCAGCAGGGGGACAGGGGGGAATGAAAAACTGTTTTTT. This translates into CASRGTGGNEKLFF.

The chain has TRBV5-1 and TRBJ2-5; D is possibly TRBD1 (6 bases). The CDR3 contains 14 residues. Germline V gene lookup returns CDR1 SGHRS and CDR2 YFSETQ. V was pared by 2 bases and J by 2 bases, with 10 bases between. As DNA, the CDR3 is TGCGCCAGCAGCTTTTCAGGACAGCAAGAGACCCAGTACTTC. Its protein is CASSFSGQQETQYF.

CDR3 amino acids: CASSSARGNEQFF. The CDR3 bases are TGTGCCAGCAGTTCGGCCAGGGGGAATGAGCAGTTCTTC. The rearrangement uses TRBV27 and TRBJ2-1; the match to TRBD1 covers 7 bases. CDR1 is MNHEY, CDR2 SMNVEV, per germline (reference sequence). Unmatched junction bases numbered 4, after V lost 4 bases and J lost 7 bases. The CDR3 is made up of 13 amino acids.

The CDR3 sequence: CASSRSGQNTGELFF. Here the CDR3 DNA reads TGCGCCAGCAGCCGGTCGGGACAGAACACCGGGGAGCTGTTTTTT. The chain uses TRBV5-1 and TRBJ2-2, with D possibly TRBD1 on 6 matching bases. V shed 4 bases and J shed 1 base, with 11 bases lying between them. Germline CDR1 SGHRS, CDR2 YFSETQ. The CDR3 totals 15 residues.

J is TRBJ2-3 and V is TRBV5-8; 9 nucleotides match TRBD1. Germline V gives CDR1 SGHTS, CDR2 YDEGEE. Unmatched junction bases numbered 6, after V lost 0 bases and J lost 4 bases. The CDR3 is 16 amino acids. In DNA form, the CDR3 reads TGTGCCAGCAGCTTGGTGGGACAGGGAGGCGCAGATACGCAGTATTTT. Translation: CASSLVGQGGADTQYF.

This chain links TRBV10-1 with TRBJ1-5; the D gene is possibly TRBD1 (5 bases). The CDR3 length is 14 residues. Germline V CDR1 and CDR2: WNHNN, SYGVQD (reference sequence). The V end lost 6 bases, the J end lost 6 bases, and 15 bases lay between the germline ends. The CDR3 reads CASRWGGSGQPQHF. The CDR3 nucleotides read TGCGCCAGCAGGTGGGGGGGATCGGGTCAGCCCCAGCATTTT.

The chain links TRBV9 to TRBJ2-5; 12 nucleotides agree with TRBD2. There are 16 residues in the CDR3. Trimming cost V 3 bases and J 5 bases; bases outside gene matches: 8. Germline loops: CDR1 SGDLS, CDR2 YYNGEE. In DNA, the CDR3 is TGTGCCAGCAGCGCAAGACTAGCGGGAGCGCTTGAGACCCAGTACTTC. Translation: CASSARLAGALETQYF.

Only one count was recorded for this clone. This chain's CDR3 is CASSFTGGANEQFF. In nucleotides, the CDR3 is TGTGCCAGCAGTTTCACGGGGGGGGCCAATGAGCAGTTCTTC. The chain has TRBV28 and TRBJ2-1; 8 positions match TRBD2. V lost 3 bases and J lost 6; bases outside the gene matches: 4. Germline CDR1 and CDR2: MDHEN and SYDVKM. This CDR3 has 14 residues.

CDR3 nucleotides: TGTGCCAGCAGTGATCAGGGATATGGAGCCAAAAACATTCAGTACTTC. Residues: CASSDQGYGAKNIQYF. The chain recombines TRBV6-1 with TRBJ2-4; possible D gene TRBD1, 5 bases. In germline, CDR1 is MNHNS, CDR2 SASEGT. The CDR3 runs 16 residues. With 3 bases removed from V and 0 bases from J, the gap between germline ends came to 12 bases.

The J gene is TRBJ2-1, the V gene TRBV28; TRBD1 is a possible D gene (7 bases). Germline CDR1 and CDR2: MDHEN and SYDVKM. The CDR3 runs to 19 residues. Trimming cost V 2 bases and J 3 bases, with 23 bases left between them. CDR3 amino acids: CASSLSGRGTVFNYNEQFF. CDR3 DNA: TGTGCCAGCAGTTTAAGTGGTCGGGGGACAGTTTTTAACTACAATGAGCAGTTCTTC.

This chain joins TRBV28 and TRBJ2-7, with a possible D match to TRBD1 (5 bases). This CDR3 region has 13 residues. The V and J ends lost 2 bases and 9 bases respectively, with 14 bases between them. Germline V gene lookup returns CDR1 MDHEN and CDR2 SYDVKM. In DNA, the CDR3 is TGTGCCAGCAGTTTACGACAGCCGCCGGGGCAGTACTTC. It is translated as CASSLRQPPGQYF.

V usage is TRBV5-1 and J usage is TRBJ1-2, with a weak D call TRBD1 (5 bases). Per germline, CDR1 SGHRS and CDR2 YFSETQ. V was shortened by 1 base and J by 6 bases, with 13 bases between the two germline ends. The length of the CDR3 is 14 residues. CDR3 DNA sequence: TGCGCCAGCAGCTTGTTCCAGGGTTCGAATGGCTACACCTTC. Protein sequence: CASSLFQGSNGYTF.

This clone appeared a single time. The chain is built from TRBV5-8 and TRBJ2-7; 8 nucleotides align to TRBD1. The CDR3 contains 14 residues. CDR1 is SGHTS, CDR2 YDEGEE, per germline. V trimming: 7 bases; J trimming: 4 bases; junction bases outside the gene matches: 10. The CDR3 region has the DNA TGTGCCAGCCCCGACAGGGGCGGTTTTTACGAGCAGTACTTC. This gives the protein CASPDRGGFYEQYF.

This sequence joins TRBV27 and TRBJ1-6; 7 bases match TRBD1. CDR1 is MNHEY and CDR2 is SMNVEV in the germline V gene (reference sequence). Trimming took 4 bases from V and 4 from J; bases not matched to a gene: 10. CDR3 length: 17 amino acids. The CDR3 DNA is TGTGCCAGCAGTTCACCAGGGGGACAGCCATATAATTCACCCCTCCACTTT. This gives the protein CASSSPGGQPYNSPLHF.

This clone was seen only a few times. Other DNA sequences in the sample encode the same CDR3. The chain joins TRBV6-1 to TRBJ2-1; 10 bases line up with TRBD2. Per the germline V gene, CDR1 is MNHNS and CDR2 is SASEGT. There are 15 residues in the CDR3. The V and J ends lost 2 bases and 3 bases, in that order; junction bases with no gene match: 1. In DNA, the CDR3 is TGTGCCAGCAGTGAATTAGCGGGGGGCTACAATGAGCAGTTCTTC. It translates to CASSELAGGYNEQFF.

The gene calls are TRBV4-1 and TRBJ1-2; no firm D call. Between the trimmed V and J ends, which lost 1 base and 2 bases, there was a span of 20 bases. Per germline, CDR1 MGHRA and CDR2 YSYEKL. This CDR3 region has 18 residues. CDR3 nucleotide sequence: TGCGCCAGCAGCCAAGGATTTTTTGAGCGGGCGTCCAACTATGGCTACACCTTC. The encoded protein is CASSQGFFERASNYGYTF.

The V call is TRBV28, the J call TRBJ2-7; D unresolved. The germline V and J ends were trimmed by 1 base and 2 bases, with 3 bases remaining between them. CDR1 and CDR2 from the germline V gene are MDHEN and SYDVKM. This CDR3 is 12 amino acids long. The CDR3 bases are TGTGCCAGCAGTTTATTCACCTACGAGCAGTACTTC. Encoded protein: CASSLFTYEQYF.

The chain is built from TRBV5-4 and TRBJ2-7; 8 bases map to TRBD1. The CDR3 contains 14 residues. The germline CDR1 and CDR2 sequences are SGHNT and YYREEE (reference sequence). Germline trimming cut 4 bases from V and 6 bases from J; bases unmatched to any gene: 9. The CDR3 DNA sequence: TGTGCCAGCAGCCACAGACAGGGGCCCTCCGAGCAGTACTTC. Its protein product is CASSHRQGPSEQYF.

V gene TRBV24-1 combines with J gene TRBJ2-4; TRBD1 aligns across 7 bases. V dropped 7 bases and J dropped 6; count of bases not matched to a gene: 8. Germline CDR1 KGHDR, CDR2 SFDVKD. The CDR3 extends over 14 amino acids. The CDR3 spells CATSAWDSGNIQYF. The CDR3 bases are TGTGCCACCAGCGCCTGGGACAGCGGAAACATTCAGTACTTC.

This clone was counted a single time. V and J are TRBV6-2 or TRBV6-3 and TRBJ2-3; D is perhaps TRBD2 (6 bases). Germline CDR1 and CDR2: MNHEY and SVGEGT. The V gene lost 5 bases and the J gene lost 5 bases, with 20 bases spanning the gap. The length of the CDR3 is 16 residues. CDR3 amino acids: CASSTLQTRDGDTQYF. The CDR3 DNA sequence: TGTGCCAGCAGTACTCTCCAGACTAGAGATGGAGATACGCAGTATTTT.